A single sample gave rise to the 14 T cell receptor beta chains below, sequenced in a study of cytomegalovirus exposure and HLA in healthy donors. The PCR employed 60 Vbeta primers together with 13 Jbeta primers. Sequencing used immunoSEQ multiplex PCR; TCRdb keeps in-frame clones, though not all of them. Among about 120,000 clones listed, roughly 9% were seen once. Sequencing input: PBMCs. All receptors come from a woman in her forties in good health and CMV-seropositive.

The J gene is TRBJ1-5, the V gene TRBV5-1; 8 bases are a match to TRBD1. The CDR3 is 15 amino acids. Germline-derived CDR1 and CDR2 are SGHRS and YFSETQ. Losses at the gene ends were 4 bases for V and 7 bases for J; bases not matched to a gene: 10. Written as DNA, the CDR3 is TGCGCCAGCAGCCCCGAAGGACAGGGCTGGCAGCCCCAGCATTTT. Translated: CASSPEGQGWQPQHF. The full variable domain, rest sourced from reference TRBV5-1 and TRBJ1-5, is KAGVTQTPRYLIKTRGQQVTLSCSPISGHRSVSWYQQTPGQGLQFLFEYFSETQRNKGNFPGRFSGRQFSNSRSEMNVSTLELGDSALYLCASSPEGQGWQPQHFGDGTRLSIL.

This clone has just a few counts. The chain employs TRBV6-4 and TRBJ1-2; 8 nucleotides agree with TRBD1. Germline assignment: CDR1 MRHNA and CDR2 SNTAGT. The CDR3 length is 13 residues. The V segment lost 6 bases and the J segment 7 bases; nucleotides outside the gene matches: 7. This CDR3 is CASRAGTGRGYTF. DNA for the CDR3: TGTGCCAGCAGGGCCGGGACAGGCCGTGGCTACACCTTC.

The chain is built from TRBV19 and TRBJ2-2; 7 bases align to TRBD1. Germline V CDR1 and CDR2: LNHDA, SQIVND (reference sequence). This CDR3 comprises 15 residues. J gave up 1 base and V 6 bases, and 5 bases lay outside the gene matches. DNA of the CDR3: TGTGCCAGTAGACAGGGGTCCTGGAACACCGGGGAGCTGTTTTTT. This gives the protein CASRQGSWNTGELFF.

There are a few counts of this clone. The chain is built from TRBV5-1 and TRBJ1-4; possible D gene TRBD1, 5 bases. V was shortened by 1 base and J by 7 bases, with 8 bases between the two germline ends. The germline V gene has CDR1 SGHRS and CDR2 YFSETQ. The CDR3 spans 13 residues. In nucleotides, the CDR3 is TGCGCCAGCAGCTTGCCGGGGGGTGAAAAACTGTTTTTT. Translated, it gives CASSLPGGEKLFF.

This rearrangement joins TRBV5-1 to TRBJ1-6; 8 bases fit TRBD1. V dropped 4 bases and J dropped 9; count of bases not matched to a gene: 6. In germline, CDR1 is SGHRS, CDR2 YFSETQ. This CDR3 has 14 amino acids. CDR3 nucleotide sequence: TGCGCCAGCAGCAGGACAGGGAAAGGTTCACCCCTCCACTTT. Translating gives CASSRTGKGSPLHF.

This clone showed up just a few times. V usage is TRBV5-4 and J usage is TRBJ1-5, with 8 positions matching TRBD1. The CDR3 extends over 16 amino acids. Germline CDR1 reads SGHNT; CDR2 reads YYREEE (reference sequence). V trimming: 0 bases; J trimming: 4 bases; junction bases outside the gene matches: 6. The CDR3 loop reads CASSLGPGQANQPQHF. CDR3 sequence (DNA): TGTGCCAGCAGCTTGGGACCGGGACAGGCGAATCAGCCCCAGCATTTT.

This clone was picked up a small number of times. This rearrangement joins TRBV4-1 to TRBJ1-1; D possibly corresponds to TRBD1 (5 bases). Trimming removed 0 bases at V and 1 base at J, with 12 bases between. The CDR3 consists of 16 residues. The germline V gene has CDR1 MGHRA and CDR2 YSYEKL. CDR3 coding DNA: TGCGCCAGCAGCCAAGAATCTCAAACAGGGAACACTGAAGCTTTCTTT. Amino acids: CASSQESQTGNTEAFF.

This clone appeared once. V and J are TRBV19 and TRBJ2-5; 11 positions match TRBD2. The DNA end is a closer match to TRBJ2-7, so the J assignment may be wrong. Germline loops: CDR1 LNHDA, CDR2 SQIVND (reference sequence). The CDR3 totals 13 residues. In DNA, the CDR3 is TGTGCCAGTTCGGGACTAGCGGACTACGAGCAGTACTTC. Protein: CASSGLADYEQYF.

This clone was seen only a few times. The chain employs TRBV7-2 and TRBJ2-7; TRBD1 matches at 10 bases. The germline gives CDR1 SGHTA, CDR2 FQGNSA. The CDR3 contains 15 residues. V trimming: 2 bases; J trimming: 5 bases; junction bases outside the gene matches: 6. The chain's CDR3 is CASSLLRDRGNEQYV. DNA of the CDR3: TGTGCCAGCAGCTTACTCCGGGACAGGGGCAACGAGCAGTACGTC.

This clone was observed a handful of times. The V gene is TRBV18, the J gene TRBJ1-3, with D possibly matching TRBD1 (5 bases). The CDR3 contains 16 residues. Germline CDR1 and CDR2: KGHSH and LQKENI. With 2 bases removed from V and 3 bases from J, the gap between germline ends came to 14 bases. The CDR3 DNA reads TGTGCCAGCTCACCAGGGGGGATCGTTTATGGAAACACCATATATTTT. Protein sequence: CASSPGGIVYGNTIYF.

This clone has more than one count but fewer than ten. The chain carries TRBV15 and TRBJ2-7; 7 bases match TRBD1. The CDR3 runs 13 residues. CDR1 is LNHNV, CDR2 YYDKDF, per germline (reference sequence). With V trimmed by 4 bases and J by 7 bases, 7 bases remained unmatched. The DNA for the CDR3 is TGTGCCACCAGCAAGGGGGCTCACTGGGAGCAGTACTTC. The encoded protein is CATSKGAHWEQYF.

The rearrangement links TRBV28 to TRBJ1-5; 11 bases are shared with TRBD1. This CDR3 contains 16 residues. J gave up 6 bases and V 5 bases, and 9 bases lay outside the gene matches. CDR1 and CDR2 from the germline V gene are MDHEN and SYDVKM. CDR3 in DNA: TGTGCCAGCAGTCCGATCGGACAGGGGGCGAGTCAGCCCCAGCATTTT. This gives the protein CASSPIGQGASQPQHF.

The V and J genes are TRBV7-2 and TRBJ2-5; maybe TRBD2 (6 bases). Trimming shortened V by 3 bases and J by 5 bases, and 10 bases separated the two germline ends. Germline CDR1 is SGHTA and CDR2 is FQGNSA. The CDR3 is 13 residues long. The CDR3 DNA sequence: TGTGCCAGCAGCTTTTCGGGGGAGGAGACCCAGTACTTC. Its translation is CASSFSGEETQYF.

In its sample, this clone was seen a few times. The J gene is TRBJ1-4, the V gene TRBV5-1, with 9 bases that match TRBD1. The CDR3 length is 14 residues. Germline CDR1 and CDR2: SGHRS and YFSETQ. J gave up 10 bases and V 3 bases, and 7 bases lay outside the gene matches. In DNA, the CDR3 is TGCGCCAGCAGCTCCCGGACAGGGGAAGGAAAACTGTTTTTT. Its translation is CASSSRTGEGKLFF.